This T cell receptor beta chain was sequenced during a study of T cells in Graves' hyperthyroidism and ophthalmopathy. TCR beta CDR3 region amplification was performed from RNA transcripts. Initially, a first-round RT-PCR of the TCR CDR3 employed the HTBI primer set. Each CDR3 protein gets one entry after TCRdb re-called the multiplex PCR reads with MiXCR. The table includes 370,000 or so distinct CDR3 sequences, 15% to 18% detected once. From germline, CDR1 is LNHDA and CDR2 SQIVND (reference sequence). Deletions cut 5 bases from V and 0 bases from J, with 14 bases between. The CDR3 has 16 residues. Study-wide results and limits: Ophthalmopathy and stable hyperthyroidism were told apart by a 13 V-J model. Most thyroid clonotypes that were expanded above 0.001 also turned up in blood.

Predating any ophthalmopathy symptoms, the blood sample was taken at first hyperthyroidism diagnosis. This clonotype occurred a few times. The target antigen is unknown. The rearrangement uses TRBV19 and TRBJ2-1; tentative D call: TRBD1 (5 bases). The sample comprised blood. The receptor comes from a woman younger than 30 with Graves' hyperthyroidism that later progressed to Graves' ophthalmopathy. Here the CDR3 reads CASSPLGRTSYNEQFF. CDR3 in DNA: TGTGCCAGTAGTCCCCTGGGGCGGACCTCCTACAATGAGCAGTTCTTC.